The rows below give T cell receptor beta chains drawn from one sample of a study of blood T cell repertoires in COVID-19. The repertoire was sequenced with immunoSEQ multiplex PCR; TCRdb's copy has only in-frame clones and lacks some. The profile covers fewer than 150,000 clones, with around 82% appearing a single time and 3% to 4.5% taken by the ten largest. The source material was PBMCs or T cells enriched from blood (not recorded which). The receptors shown here come from a man aged 45-65 years in a cohort exposed to, infected with or recovered from COVID-19 (not recorded which). CDR3s include the opening cysteine and the closing phenylalanine or tryptophan. The order of the fields is CDR3 DNA, CDR3 protein, D gene, J gene, clone size, V gene. The D gene is left open where the match is weak. Part of the rows lack a size; the others show once, few, many or a class for expanded clones.

CDR3 DNA: TGTGCCAGCAGCCCAACTAACTATGGCTACACCTTC
CDR3 protein: CASSPTNYGYTF
D gene: NA
J gene: TRBJ1-2
clone size: NA
V gene: TRBV9

CDR3 DNA: TGCGCCAGCCGGGGACAGCCGAACACCGGGGAGCTGTTTTTT
CDR3 protein: CASRGQPNTGELFF
D gene: TRBD1
J gene: TRBJ2-2
clone size: NA
V gene: TRBV10-2

CDR3 DNA: TGTGCCAGCAGTGACCCTAACAGTTCCGAGAACTATGGCTACACCTTC
CDR3 protein: CASSDPNSSENYGYTF
D gene: NA
J gene: TRBJ1-2
clone size: NA
V gene: TRBV6-2/TRBV6-3

CDR3 DNA: TGCGCCAGCAGCACCTCGACAGGGAGGACAGATACGCAGTATTTT
CDR3 protein: CASSTSTGRTDTQYF
D gene: NA
J gene: TRBJ2-3
clone size: NA
V gene: TRBV5-1

CDR3 DNA: TGTGCCAGCAGCCAAAGGGGGCAAGGTCAGCCCCAGCATTTT
CDR3 protein: CASSQRGQGQPQHF
D gene: TRBD1
J gene: TRBJ1-5
clone size: few
V gene: TRBV13

CDR3 DNA: TGCGCCAGCAGCCACGGACAGGGACCAAGGGGGGAGCAGTACTTC
CDR3 protein: CASSHGQGPRGEQYF
D gene: TRBD1
J gene: TRBJ2-7
clone size: NA
V gene: TRBV5-1

CDR3 DNA: TGTGCCAGCAGTGAGACAGGGGAGTGGGGATTCTATGGCTACACCTTC
CDR3 protein: CASSETGEWGFYGYTF
D gene: TRBD1
J gene: TRBJ1-2
clone size: NA
V gene: TRBV2

CDR3 DNA: TGCGCCAGCAGCTGGGACAGGGGCGCTGAAGCTTTCTTT
CDR3 protein: CASSWDRGAEAFF
D gene: TRBD1
J gene: TRBJ1-1
clone size: few
V gene: TRBV5-1

CDR3 DNA: TGTGCCAGCAGCTTCGGGACTAGCGACGGTTGGACCCAGTACTTC
CDR3 protein: CASSFGTSDGWTQYF
D gene: TRBD2
J gene: TRBJ2-5
clone size: NA
V gene: TRBV13

CDR3 DNA: TGTGCCATCTCAGGGGCCTCGAACACCGGGGAGCTGTTTTTT
CDR3 protein: CAISGASNTGELFF
D gene: NA
J gene: TRBJ2-2
clone size: few
V gene: TRBV10-3

CDR3 DNA: TGTGCCAGCAGCCCGCGACAGGAAGTTGCGCACACCTTC
CDR3 protein: CASSPRQEVAHTF
D gene: NA
J gene: TRBJ1-2
clone size: NA
V gene: TRBV7-9

CDR3 DNA: TGTGCCAGCAGCTCGGGACTGTCGCCTGAGCAGTTCTTC
CDR3 protein: CASSSGLSPEQFF
D gene: NA
J gene: TRBJ2-1
clone size: NA
V gene: TRBV9

CDR3 DNA: TGTGCCACCAGTCAGGGGGCCACCATATATTTT
CDR3 protein: CATSQGATIYF
D gene: TRBD1
J gene: TRBJ1-3
clone size: few
V gene: TRBV24-1

CDR3 DNA: TGTGCCAGCAGTTCGGATAGCAGTCAGCCCCAGCATTTT
CDR3 protein: CASSSDSSQPQHF
D gene: NA
J gene: TRBJ1-5
clone size: once
V gene: TRBV6-2/TRBV6-3

CDR3 DNA: TGTGCCAGCTCACCCCAGGGTTTCGTAAACACCATATATTTT
CDR3 protein: CASSPQGFVNTIYF
D gene: NA
J gene: TRBJ1-3
clone size: NA
V gene: TRBV18

CDR3 DNA: TGTGCCAGCAGTCGCGGGCGTTCAGAGGGGCAGTTCTTC
CDR3 protein: CASSRGRSEGQFF
D gene: NA
J gene: TRBJ2-1
clone size: NA
V gene: TRBV9

CDR3 DNA: TGTGCCAGCAGTCCCCAGGGGGCGGCCTATGGCTACACCTTC
CDR3 protein: CASSPQGAAYGYTF
D gene: TRBD1
J gene: TRBJ1-2
clone size: NA
V gene: TRBV25-1